Given below is one T cell receptor beta chain in context. V gave up 6 bases and J gave up 6 bases; unmatched junction bases: 9. The germline gives CDR1 ENHRY, CDR2 SYGVKD. There are 15 residues in the CDR3. The data derive from a study of blood T cell repertoires in COVID-19. Across the whole study: The cDNA or gDNA used as material had been derived from T cells, B-cell-depleted T cells, or PBMCs.

Profiled with immunoSEQ multiplex PCR; TCRdb holds only in-frame clones, not every one. The data show about 220,000 clones, less than 90% seen once. Membership in each cohort depended on participant-reported clinical history. The sequence derives from a woman aged 40 to 49 who had recovered from COVID-19. Sequences were obtained from PBMCs or T cells enriched from blood (not recorded which). The J gene is TRBJ2-3, the V gene TRBV10-3; 10 nucleotides line up with TRBD2. This CDR3 is CAISPSSGRSDTQYF. The CDR3 DNA reads as TGTGCCATCAGCCCATCTAGCGGGAGATCGGATACGCAGTATTTT.